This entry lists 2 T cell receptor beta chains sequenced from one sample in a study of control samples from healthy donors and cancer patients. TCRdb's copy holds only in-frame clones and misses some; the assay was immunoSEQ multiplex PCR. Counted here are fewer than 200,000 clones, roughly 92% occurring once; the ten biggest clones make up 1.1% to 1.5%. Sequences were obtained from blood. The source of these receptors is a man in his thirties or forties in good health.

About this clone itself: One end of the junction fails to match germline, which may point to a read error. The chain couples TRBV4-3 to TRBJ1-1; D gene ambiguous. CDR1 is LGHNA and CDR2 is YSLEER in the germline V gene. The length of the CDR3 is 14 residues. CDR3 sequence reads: CASSQDWADTEAFF. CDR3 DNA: TGCGCCAGCAGCCAAGACTGGGCAGACACCGAAGCTTTCTTT.

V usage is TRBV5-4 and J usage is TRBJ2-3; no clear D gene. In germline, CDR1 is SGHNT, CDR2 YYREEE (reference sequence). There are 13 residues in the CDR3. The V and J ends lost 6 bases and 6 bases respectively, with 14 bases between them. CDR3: CASTPERGDTQYF. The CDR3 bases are TGTGCCAGCACCCCCGAGCGAGGTGATACGCAGTATTTT.